The 31 T cell receptor beta chains below were found in one sample sequenced in a study of blood T cell repertoires in COVID-19. The table came from immunoSEQ multiplex PCR; TCRdb's copy has only in-frame clones and leaves some out. The table shows more than 120,000 clones, with roughly 84% occurring only once. Sequencing was performed on peripheral blood. These receptor sequences come from a human donor in a cohort sampled during active COVID-19.

The chain employs TRBV2 and TRBJ1-5; possible D gene TRBD1, 6 bases. Looked up from germline, CDR1 is SNHLY and CDR2 is FYNNEI. The CDR3 extends over 15 amino acids. V lost 2 bases and J lost 8, with 16 bases in between. The CDR3 loop reads CASSELGGGREPQHF. CDR3 coding DNA: TGTGCCAGCAGTGAATTAGGGGGGGGCCGGGAGCCCCAGCATTTT.

A single count supports this clone. The CDR3 loop is CASSEPAGPNDQPQHF. The CDR3 nucleotides read TGTGCCAGCAGTGAACCCGCAGGGCCGAACGATCAGCCCCAGCATTTT. V usage is TRBV6-1 and J usage is TRBJ1-5, with D possibly matching TRBD1 (5 bases). This CDR3 comprises 16 residues. Germline V gene data show CDR1 as MNHNS and CDR2 as SASEGT. V shed 2 bases and J shed 5 bases, with 16 bases lying between them.

The chain has TRBV30 and TRBJ2-1; the match to TRBD2 covers 9 bases. The CDR3 loop spans 14 amino acids. CDR1 and CDR2 (germline): GTSNPN, SVGIG (reference sequence). Germline trimming cut 5 bases from V and 8 bases from J; bases unmatched to any gene: 10. CDR3 amino acids: CAWDGGRAVDEQFF. The CDR3 bases are TGTGCCTGGGATGGCGGGAGGGCCGTCGATGAGCAGTTCTTC.

V usage is TRBV11-2 and J usage is TRBJ2-5, with TRBD1 matching over 7 bases. The CDR3 has 14 residues. Trimming at V came to 5 bases and at J to 2 bases, leaving 5 bases not matched to a gene. Germline loops: CDR1 SGHAT, CDR2 FQNNGV. In DNA, the CDR3 is TGTGCCAGCAGCCCAAGGACAGGACAAGAGACCCAGTACTTC. Translated, it gives CASSPRTGQETQYF.

This clone was seen only a few times. The identical CDR3 is also encoded by other nucleotide sequences in the sample. V is TRBV4-2 and J is TRBJ2-3; 10 bases align to TRBD2. CDR3 length: 16 amino acids. Trimming removed 1 base from V and 1 base from J; junction bases left unmatched: 2. From germline, CDR1 is LGHNA and CDR2 YNFKEQ. CDR3 sequence reads: CASSQGSGGGTDTQYF. The CDR3 coding sequence is TGTGCCAGCAGCCAAGGGAGCGGGGGGGGCACAGATACGCAGTATTTT.

J is TRBJ1-4 and V is TRBV5-1; maybe TRBD1 (6 bases). This CDR3 is 14 amino acids long. Germline lookup yields CDR1 SGHRS and CDR2 YFSETQ. V lost 3 bases to trimming and J lost 7 bases, with 13 bases between them. CDR3 region: CASSSGGRGEKLFF. CDR3 nucleotide sequence: TGCGCCAGCAGCTCGGGGGGCAGGGGTGAAAAACTGTTTTTT.

This chain connects TRBV5-1 to TRBJ2-1, with TRBD2 matching over 14 bases. Trimming took 7 bases from V and 7 from J; bases not matched to a gene: 10. CDR1 SGHRS and CDR2 YFSETQ come from the germline V gene. The CDR3 has 16 residues. The CDR3 loop is CASLPLTSGRVNEQFF. Written as DNA, the CDR3 is TGCGCCAGCCTACCTTTGACTAGCGGGAGGGTAAATGAGCAGTTCTTC. The full variable domain, with the rest looked up from reference TRBV5-1 and TRBJ2-1, is KAGVTQTPRYLIKTRGQQVTLSCSPISGHRSVSWYQQTPGQGLQFLFEYFSETQRNKGNFPGRFSGRQFSNSRSEMNVSTLELGDSALYLCASLPLTSGRVNEQFFGPGTRLTVL.

The chain recombines TRBV28 with TRBJ1-2, with 7 nucleotides matching TRBD1. J was trimmed by 0 bases and V by 4 bases; bases with no gene match: 5. The CDR3 has 15 residues. CDR1 and CDR2 (germline): MDHEN, SYDVKM. The CDR3 DNA is TGTGCCAGCAGTTCTTCCGGGACAGCTAACTATGGCTACACCTTC. Translated: CASSSSGTANYGYTF.

This chain connects TRBV5-1 to TRBJ2-7, with a tentative D call TRBD1 (5 bases). V was trimmed by 4 bases and J by 1 base, leaving 12 bases between them. CDR1 is SGHRS, CDR2 YFSETQ, per germline. The CDR3 is 14 amino acids. CDR3 coding DNA: TGCGCCAGCAGCCTCCTGGACACTTCCTACGAGCAGTACTTC. This translates into CASSLLDTSYEQYF.

The chain uses TRBV2 and TRBJ1-4; 7 bases agree with TRBD1. CDR1 is SNHLY and CDR2 is FYNNEI in the germline V gene. V gave up 9 bases and J gave up 5 bases; unmatched junction bases: 9. The CDR3 extends over 14 amino acids. The CDR3 reads CASGAQTGNEKLFF. DNA for the CDR3: TGTGCCAGTGGTGCTCAGACAGGGAATGAAAAACTGTTTTTT. The entire variable domain, with the rest obtained from reference TRBV2 and TRBJ1-4, is as follows: EPEVTQTPSHQVTQMGQEVILRCVPISNHLYFYWYRQILGQKVEFLVSFYNNEISEKSEIFDDQFSVERPDGSNFTLKIRSTKLEDSAMYFCASGAQTGNEKLFFGSGTQLSVL.

The chain has TRBV4-2 and TRBJ2-2; possibly TRBD1 for D (5 bases). Germline-derived CDR1 and CDR2 are LGHNA and YNFKEQ. The CDR3 has 15 residues. Trimming removed 3 bases at V and 0 bases at J, with 8 bases between. The CDR3 DNA is TGTGCCAGCAGCCAGACAGAGACGAACACCGGGGAGCTGTTTTTT. Encoded protein: CASSQTETNTGELFF.

The chain recombines TRBV28 with TRBJ2-1; 9 bases align to TRBD1. V was pared by 6 bases and J by 8 bases, with 8 bases of the junction left unmatched. CDR1 and CDR2 (germline): MDHEN, SYDVKM. The CDR3 covers 14 residues. The CDR3 is CASRLRTGVHEQFF. CDR3 in DNA: TGTGCCAGCAGGCTCCGGACAGGGGTTCATGAGCAGTTCTTC. Full variable domain (rest looked up from reference TRBV28 and TRBJ2-1): DVKVTQSSRYLVKRTGEKVFLECVQDMDHENMFWYRQDPGLGLRLIYFSYDVKMKEKGDIPEGYSVSREKKERFSLILESASTNQTSMYLCASRLRTGVHEQFFGPGTRLTVL.

CDR3 in DNA: TGTGCCAGCAGCTTAGGGGGCAGGGTAAATGGCTACACCTTC. The encoded protein is CASSLGGRVNGYTF. The genes are TRBV13 and TRBJ1-2; D might be TRBD1 (5 bases). V gave up 0 bases and J gave up 6 bases, with 11 bases separating them. CDR1 is PRHDT and CDR2 is FYEKMQ in the germline V gene (reference sequence). This CDR3 has 14 residues.

The chain is built from TRBV5-1 and TRBJ1-6; 8 bases fit TRBD1. CDR1 and CDR2 (germline): SGHRS, YFSETQ. J gave up 10 bases and V 3 bases, and 9 bases lay outside the gene matches. This CDR3 contains 15 residues. The CDR3 loop reads CASSSTGVSHSPLHF. The DNA of the CDR3 is TGCGCCAGCAGCTCGACAGGGGTTTCTCACTCACCCCTCCACTTT.

A single count supports this clone. The chain joins TRBV2 to TRBJ2-2, with D unresolved. There are 15 residues in the CDR3. V was clipped by 2 bases and J by 0 bases, with 7 bases between them. Germline V CDR1 and CDR2: SNHLY, FYNNEI. CDR3: CASSEFSPNTGELFF. The CDR3 bases are TGTGCCAGCAGTGAATTCTCTCCGAACACCGGGGAGCTGTTTTTT.

The chain recombines TRBV5-1 with TRBJ1-3; 9 nucleotides match TRBD1. After removal of 5 bases from V and 4 bases from J, the junction contained 10 bases not matched to a gene. Germline-derived CDR1 and CDR2 are SGHRS and YFSETQ. There are 16 residues in the CDR3. CDR3: CASSEVTGGFGNTIYF. The CDR3 DNA sequence: TGCGCCAGCAGTGAGGTTACAGGGGGCTTCGGAAACACCATATATTTT.

The chain links TRBV4-2 to TRBJ1-2; 11 bases fit TRBD1. With V trimmed by 4 bases and J by 0 bases, 13 bases remained unmatched. Per the germline V gene, CDR1 is LGHNA and CDR2 is YNFKEQ. There are 19 residues in the CDR3. CDR3 loop: CASSRRTWTGGPANYGYTF. The CDR3, as DNA: TGTGCCAGCAGCCGCCGAACCTGGACAGGGGGCCCGGCTAACTATGGCTACACCTTC.

J is TRBJ1-2 and V is TRBV9, with TRBD1 matching 7 bases. CDR3 length equals 18 residues. The ends lost 4 bases at V and 0 bases at J; junction bases unmatched: 15. CDR1 and CDR2 (germline): SGDLS, YYNGEE. The CDR3 protein is CASSTDPDRRPPNYGYTF. CDR3 in DNA: TGTGCCAGCAGCACAGACCCGGACAGGCGCCCCCCTAACTATGGCTACACCTTC.

This chain connects TRBV11-2 to TRBJ1-5; 7 bases map to TRBD1. There are 15 residues in the CDR3. The J segment lost 4 bases and the V segment lost 0 bases, leaving 3 bases of the junction unmatched. The germline V gene encodes CDR1 SGHAT and CDR2 FQNNGV. CDR3 loop: CASSLEGTANQPQHF. In nucleotides, the CDR3 is TGTGCCAGCAGCTTAGAAGGGACAGCTAATCAGCCCCAGCATTTT. The full variable domain, in which reference TRBV11-2 and TRBJ1-5 provide the parts outside the CDR3, is EAGVAQSPRYKIIEKRQSVAFWCNPISGHATLYWYQQILGQGPKLLIQFQNNGVVDDSQLPKDRFSAERLKGVDSTLKIQPAKLEDSAVYLCASSLEGTANQPQHFGDGTRLSIL.

This clone was seen a handful of times. The chain carries TRBV5-1 and TRBJ1-1; D gene ambiguous. In germline, CDR1 is SGHRS, CDR2 YFSETQ. The ends were cut back, 0 bases at V and 0 bases at J, with 6 bases in the middle. This CDR3 has 14 amino acids. As DNA, the CDR3 is TGCGCCAGCAGCTTGGACAGCTTGAACACTGAAGCTTTCTTT. Its protein is CASSLDSLNTEAFF.

The chain employs TRBV29-1 and TRBJ2-2, with D possibly matching TRBD2 (5 bases). V lost 7 bases and J 1 base, leaving 10 bases between the germline ends. This CDR3 region has 13 residues. CDR1 is SQVTM, CDR2 ANQGSEA, per germline. CDR3 coding DNA: TGCAGCGGTGGGGAGCTGAACACCGGGGAGCTGTTTTTT. It translates to CSGGELNTGELFF.

The chain combines TRBV6-5 with TRBJ2-7; 7 nucleotides match TRBD1. The V and J ends lost 6 bases and 2 bases, in that order; junction bases with no gene match: 10. The CDR3 runs 15 residues. Germline lookup yields CDR1 MNHEY and CDR2 SVGAGI. CDR3 bases: TGTGCCAGCAGCCCCGGCAGGGGGACGGCCTACGAGCAGTACGTC. Amino acids: CASSPGRGTAYEQYV.

This clone was detected once. The chain couples TRBV5-5 to TRBJ2-7, with D possibly TRBD1 on 6 matching bases. V was trimmed by 5 bases and J by 8 bases, leaving 17 bases between them. Germline-derived CDR1 and CDR2 are SGHKS and YYEKEE (reference sequence). The CDR3 length is 13 residues. The CDR3 spells CASSDHQQGQQYV. The CDR3 coding sequence is TGTGCCAGCAGTGACCATCAACAGGGTCAGCAGTACGTC.

The V and J genes are TRBV27 and TRBJ1-2, with TRBD1 matching 9 bases. V lost 5 bases to trimming and J lost 7 bases; unmatched junction nucleotides: 8. Germline loops: CDR1 MNHEY, CDR2 SMNVEV (reference sequence). This CDR3 region has 14 residues. Here the CDR3 reads CASSPGTGGRGYTF. The CDR3, as DNA: TGTGCCAGCAGTCCCGGAACAGGGGGCCGTGGCTACACCTTC.

The V call is TRBV9, the J call TRBJ1-4; 7 positions agree with TRBD1. J was trimmed by 10 bases and V by 4 bases; bases with no gene match: 10. The germline V gene encodes CDR1 SGDLS and CDR2 YYNGEE. This CDR3 spans 14 amino acids. CDR3: CASSTSRQGPKLFF. CDR3 nucleotide sequence: TGTGCCAGCAGCACCTCCCGACAGGGTCCAAAACTGTTTTTT.

This clone came up once. CDR3 sequence reads: CASSSPGQGQETQYF. In nucleotides, the CDR3 is TGTGCCAGCAGTTCCCCGGGGCAGGGGCAAGAGACCCAGTACTTC. The V call is TRBV6-5, the J call TRBJ2-5; a weak D match, TRBD1 (6 bases). The ends were cut back, 4 bases at V and 2 bases at J, with 14 bases in the middle. The germline gives CDR1 MNHEY, CDR2 SVGAGI. The CDR3 runs 15 residues.

This sequence joins TRBV7-3 and TRBJ2-1; 8 bases match TRBD1. Germline V lookup: CDR1 SGHTA, CDR2 FQGTGA. The ends lost 5 bases at V and 3 bases at J; junction bases unmatched: 3. The CDR3 spans 14 residues. The CDR3 region has the DNA TGTGCCAGCAGCCAAACAGGGGGCTACAATGAGCAGTTCTTC. It yields the protein CASSQTGGYNEQFF.

The chain employs TRBV5-1 and TRBJ1-2; 12 bases map to TRBD1. Per the germline V gene, CDR1 is SGHRS and CDR2 is YFSETQ. The junction had 12 bases not matched to a gene; V was cut back by 7 bases and J by 5 bases. This CDR3 region has 16 residues. The CDR3: CASAARDRGLVYGYTF. In DNA, the CDR3 is TGCGCCAGCGCTGCGAGGGACAGGGGGCTTGTTTATGGCTACACCTTC.

J is TRBJ2-1 and V is TRBV11-2, with D perhaps matching TRBD2 (5 bases). Germline values: CDR1 SGHAT, CDR2 FQNNGV. The CDR3 consists of 12 residues. The ends were cut back, 9 bases at V and 5 bases at J, with 11 bases in the middle. CDR3 loop: CASGPADNEQFF. The CDR3 DNA follows: TGTGCCAGTGGCCCAGCGGACAATGAGCAGTTCTTC.

The chain is built from TRBV5-1 and TRBJ1-6; D is undetermined. The germline V gene encodes CDR1 SGHRS and CDR2 YFSETQ. V was pared by 4 bases and J by 7 bases, with 18 bases between. The CDR3 has 16 residues. As DNA, the CDR3 is TGCGCCAGCAGCCCCAGGACGATGACGGGGAATTCACCCCTCCACTTT. Its protein is CASSPRTMTGNSPLHF.

The DNA for the CDR3 is TGTGCCAGCATTGGAGAGATCAATTCACCCCTCCACTTT. Its protein is CASIGEINSPLHF. V and J are TRBV2 and TRBJ1-6; D is undetermined. Trimming left V 7 bases short and J 7 bases short, with 11 bases between. The CDR3 consists of 13 residues. Germline CDR1 and CDR2: SNHLY and FYNNEI.